What follows are 4 T cell receptor beta chains derived from one specimen sequenced in a study of blood T cell repertoires in COVID-19. Profiling relied on immunoSEQ multiplex PCR, and the TCRdb table lists in-frame clones only, not all of them. The sample has roughly 250,000 clones; 75% to 95% are singletons. What was sequenced was PBMCs or T cells enriched from blood (not recorded which). Source of these receptors: a young woman who had recovered from COVID-19.

The gene calls are TRBV19 and TRBJ1-4; D is uncertain. The germline V gene encodes CDR1 LNHDA and CDR2 SQIVND (reference sequence). The CDR3 loop spans 14 amino acids. Trimming pared 5 bases from V and 3 bases from J, leaving 10 bases between. The CDR3 DNA sequence: TGTGCCAGTAGTGAGGGAGTCTCTAATGAAAAACTGTTTTTT. It is translated as CASSEGVSNEKLFF.

The chain uses TRBV12-3 or TRBV12-4 and TRBJ2-5; a possible D gene is TRBD1 (6 bases). The CDR3 has 13 residues. V lost 4 bases to trimming and J lost 3 bases, with 9 bases between them. The CDR3 is CASSSGQKETQYF. Here the CDR3 DNA reads TGTGCCAGCAGTTCGGGACAAAAAGAGACCCAGTACTTC.

The sample holds one count of this clone. The V call is TRBV13, the J call TRBJ1-4; D gene ambiguous. CDR1 is PRHDT and CDR2 is FYEKMQ in the germline V gene (reference sequence). There are 15 residues in the CDR3. Trimming stripped 4 bases from V and 8 bases from J, with 17 bases between. In DNA form, the CDR3 reads TGTGCCAGCAGCTCATTCCGGTCGGTTTCGGAAAAACTGTTTTTT. This translates into CASSSFRSVSEKLFF.

This chain connects TRBV28 to TRBJ1-6; 7 bases match TRBD1. V lost 5 bases to trimming and J lost 7 bases; unmatched junction nucleotides: 5. Germline CDR1 is MDHEN and CDR2 is SYDVKM. CDR3 length: 14 residues. CDR3 in amino acids: CASSTGVRNSPLHF. Written as DNA, the CDR3 is TGTGCCAGCAGTACAGGGGTAAGGAATTCACCCCTCCACTTT.